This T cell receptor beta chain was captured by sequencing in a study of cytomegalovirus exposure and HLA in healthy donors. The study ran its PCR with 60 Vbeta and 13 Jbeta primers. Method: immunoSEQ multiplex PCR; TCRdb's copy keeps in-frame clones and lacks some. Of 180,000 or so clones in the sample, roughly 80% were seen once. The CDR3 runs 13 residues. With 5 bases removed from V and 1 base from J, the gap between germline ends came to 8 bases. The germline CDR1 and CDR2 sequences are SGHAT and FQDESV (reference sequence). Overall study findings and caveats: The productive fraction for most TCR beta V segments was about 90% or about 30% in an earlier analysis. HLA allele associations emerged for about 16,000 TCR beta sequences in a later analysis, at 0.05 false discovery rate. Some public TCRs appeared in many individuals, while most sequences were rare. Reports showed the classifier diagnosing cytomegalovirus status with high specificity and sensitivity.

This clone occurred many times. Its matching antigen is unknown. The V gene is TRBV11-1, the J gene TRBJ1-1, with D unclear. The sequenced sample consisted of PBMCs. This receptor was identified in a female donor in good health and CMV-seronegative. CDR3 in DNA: TGTGCCAGCAGCCTATACCCGAACACTGAAGCTTTCTTT. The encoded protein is CASSLYPNTEAFF.